One and the same sample provided the 26 T cell receptor beta chains below, sequenced in a study of T cell changes during pregnancy in multiple sclerosis. The protocol was immunoSEQ multiplex PCR, while the TCRdb copy is restricted to in-frame clones and leaves out a portion. The table lists 75,000 to 95,000 clones, more than 85% of them singletons. This specimen was peripheral blood, taken in the first trimester of pregnancy. Receptor source: a female donor with multiple sclerosis, enrolled in a pregnancy study.

This chain links TRBV5-4 with TRBJ2-7; D is possibly TRBD2 (7 bases). From germline, CDR1 is SGHNT and CDR2 YYREEE (reference sequence). The CDR3 covers 17 residues. Trimming stripped 0 bases from V and 3 bases from J, with 19 bases between. The CDR3 region is CASSLAGGGSASYEQYF. The CDR3 region has the DNA TGTGCCAGCAGCTTGGCGGGGGGCGGTAGCGCGAGCTACGAGCAGTACTTC.

This chain uses TRBV7-6 with TRBJ1-1; no reliable D call. The CDR3 is 15 residues long. Deletions cut 5 bases from V and 1 base from J, with 14 bases between. Germline-derived CDR1 and CDR2 are SGHVS and FNYEAQ. For the CDR3, the DNA is TGTGCCAGCAGCCGTCCCCCAGTTTCGAACACTGAAGCTTTCTTT. Protein: CASSRPPVSNTEAFF.

V is TRBV12-5 and J is TRBJ1-2; tentatively, D is TRBD1 (5 bases). The germline V gene has CDR1 LGHNT and CDR2 FRNRAP. The CDR3 spans 15 residues. Trimming took 5 bases from V and 8 from J, leaving 21 bases between them. DNA of the CDR3: TGTGCTAGTGGTCTCCTGTCAGGGATGGTTCCGGGCTACACCTTC. This codes for CASGLLSGMVPGYTF.

The chain is built from TRBV18 and TRBJ2-1; D is uncertain. V lost 8 bases and J 2 bases, leaving 13 bases between the germline ends. This CDR3 spans 14 amino acids. Germline V gives CDR1 KGHSH, CDR2 LQKENI. The CDR3 region is CASREVLTYNEQFF. The CDR3 coding sequence is TGTGCCAGCCGTGAGGTCCTGACCTACAATGAGCAGTTCTTC.

The genes are TRBV7-2 and TRBJ1-5; the D gene is possibly TRBD1 (5 bases). From germline, CDR1 is SGHTA and CDR2 FQGNSA. The CDR3 spans 13 residues. Trimming stripped 7 bases from V and 4 bases from J, with 11 bases between. CDR3 residues: CASTFDRNQPQHF. The CDR3 DNA reads TGTGCCAGCACCTTCGACAGAAATCAGCCCCAGCATTTT.

The V call is TRBV4-1, the J call TRBJ2-6; D may be TRBD2 (5 bases). The CDR3 is 16 amino acids. Germline V gives CDR1 MGHRA, CDR2 YSYEKL. Trimming removed 4 bases at V and 2 bases at J, with 12 bases between. The CDR3 sequence is CASSLAAGAGANVLTF. The CDR3 bases are TGCGCCAGCAGCCTGGCCGCCGGGGCTGGGGCCAACGTCCTGACTTTC.

DNA for the CDR3: TGTGCCTGGAGTGCCTGGGGAGGTCAGCCCCAGCATTTT. Translation: CAWSAWGGQPQHF. The chain recombines TRBV30 with TRBJ1-5; unclear D gene. V was shortened by 1 base and J by 6 bases, with 10 bases between the two germline ends. The CDR3 totals 13 residues. Germline CDR1 GTSNPN, CDR2 SVGIG (reference sequence).

The rearrangement links TRBV4-3 to TRBJ1-1; no reliable D call. Trimming removed 0 bases at V and 5 bases at J, with 10 bases between. In germline, CDR1 is LGHNA, CDR2 YSLEER. The CDR3 totals 14 residues. The CDR3 DNA is TGCGCCAGCAGCCAAGAATGGCGAGGGACTGAAGCTTTCTTT. This encodes CASSQEWRGTEAFF.

The gene calls are TRBV7-9 and TRBJ2-7; weak D call: TRBD1 (6 bases). Trimming took 1 base from V and 5 from J, leaving 9 bases between them. The CDR3 contains 13 residues. CDR1 is SEHNR and CDR2 is FQNEAQ in the germline V gene (reference sequence). As DNA, the CDR3 is TGTGCCAGCAGCTTAGACAGGGACCACGAGCAGTACTTC. This codes for CASSLDRDHEQYF.

CDR3 sequence: CASSQDNQGYNEQFF. Here the CDR3 DNA reads TGCGCCAGCAGCCAAGATAATCAGGGTTACAATGAGCAGTTCTTC. This chain links TRBV4-3 with TRBJ2-1; D might be TRBD1 (5 bases). Germline V gene data show CDR1 as LGHNA and CDR2 as YSLEER. The CDR3 covers 15 residues. V lost 0 bases and J lost 4, with 10 bases in between.

The chain joins TRBV25-1 to TRBJ2-7; 7 bases fit TRBD2. J was trimmed by 4 bases and V by 2 bases; bases with no gene match: 8. This CDR3 has 15 amino acids. The germline CDR1 and CDR2 sequences are MGHDK and SYGVNS. In DNA form, the CDR3 reads TGTGCCAGCAGTGAAGGTCCAGCGGGGAGGTACGAGCAGTACTTC. This sequence encodes CASSEGPAGRYEQYF.

This clone has just one count. The DNA for the CDR3 is TGTGCCAGCAGTTATGCTAGCGGCCCCTACGAGCAGTACTTC. Translating it yields CASSYASGPYEQYF. The rearrangement joins TRBV27 to TRBJ2-7; the match to TRBD2 covers 7 bases. This CDR3 comprises 14 residues. Looked up from germline, CDR1 is MNHEY and CDR2 is SMNVEV (reference sequence). After removal of 4 bases from V and 2 bases from J, the junction contained 5 bases not matched to a gene.

This clone was observed a single time. The CDR3 loop is CASSYRDRGDQPQHF. CDR3 bases: TGCGCCAGCAGCTACCGGGACAGGGGGGATCAGCCCCAGCATTTT. The V and J genes are TRBV4-1 and TRBJ1-5; 11 bases fit TRBD1. Germline V CDR1 and CDR2: MGHRA, YSYEKL. The CDR3 runs 15 residues. V dropped 5 bases and J dropped 5; count of bases not matched to a gene: 5.

This chain uses TRBV7-8 with TRBJ1-3; D not certain. The germline V and J ends were trimmed by 5 bases and 0 bases, with 14 bases remaining between them. This CDR3 is built from 16 residues. The germline V gene encodes CDR1 SGHVS and CDR2 FQNEAQ. CDR3 loop: CASSRSHSPSGNTIYF. The CDR3, as DNA: TGTGCCAGCAGCCGTTCCCACTCGCCCTCTGGAAACACCATATATTTT.

The V call is TRBV2, the J call TRBJ1-2; perhaps TRBD1 as D (5 bases). V dropped 0 bases and J dropped 8 bases, with 7 bases sitting between them. The CDR3 consists of 12 residues. The germline gives CDR1 SNHLY, CDR2 FYNNEI. The CDR3 here is CASSEAGRGYTF. Written as DNA, the CDR3 is TGTGCCAGCAGTGAAGCGGGGCGGGGCTACACCTTC.

In DNA form, the CDR3 reads TGCGCCAGCAGCCAAGATATCGTGCTCCTAGGTGGCTACACCTTC. Amino acids: CASSQDIVLLGGYTF. The chain is built from TRBV4-3 and TRBJ1-2; D not certain. Trimming cost V 0 bases and J 7 bases, with 15 bases left between them. Germline V lookup: CDR1 LGHNA, CDR2 YSLEER. The CDR3 is 15 amino acids.

The rearrangement uses TRBV13 and TRBJ1-2; TRBD1 aligns across 7 bases. This CDR3 region has 15 residues. Germline CDR1 reads PRHDT; CDR2 reads FYEKMQ (reference sequence). Germline trimming cut 5 bases from V and 0 bases from J; bases unmatched to any gene: 6. The chain's CDR3 is CASSARGTANYGYTF. The CDR3 nucleotides are TGTGCCAGCAGCGCTAGAGGGACAGCTAACTATGGCTACACCTTC.

The chain links TRBV11-2 to TRBJ1-1; unclear D gene. The CDR3 length is 13 residues. Germline CDR1 is SGHAT and CDR2 is FQNNGV. Trimming took 2 bases from V and 0 from J, leaving 4 bases between them. In DNA form, the CDR3 reads TGTGCCAGCAGCTTAAGAGTGAACACTGAAGCTTTCTTT. Translated, it gives CASSLRVNTEAFF. Variable domain in full (rest from reference TRBV11-2 and TRBJ1-1): EAGVAQSPRYKIIEKRQSVAFWCNPISGHATLYWYQQILGQGPKLLIQFQNNGVVDDSQLPKDRFSAERLKGVDSTLKIQPAKLEDSAVYLCASSLRVNTEAFFGQGTRLTVV.

The V gene is TRBV4-1, the J gene TRBJ1-1, with 10 bases matching TRBD1. V shed 1 base and J 4 bases; nucleotides not matched to a gene: 3. Germline V gene data show CDR1 as MGHRA and CDR2 as YSYEKL. The CDR3 runs to 15 residues. DNA of the CDR3: TGCGCCAGCAGCCAAGTTCGGACAGGGGGCACTGAAGCTTTCTTT. It encodes CASSQVRTGGTEAFF.

The V and J genes are TRBV29-1 and TRBJ1-1; D not resolved. CDR1 SQVTM and CDR2 ANQGSEA come from the germline V gene. V was cut by 6 bases and J by 4 bases, with 12 bases left in between. CDR3 size: 12 residues. The CDR3 spells CSVRHTGTEAFF. CDR3 DNA sequence: TGCAGCGTGCGCCACACGGGCACTGAAGCTTTCTTT.

The chain recombines TRBV19 with TRBJ2-4; the match to TRBD1 covers 7 bases. The V gene end was trimmed by 3 bases and the J gene end by 7 bases; junction bases not matched to a gene: 6. Looked up from germline, CDR1 is LNHDA and CDR2 is SQIVND (reference sequence). There are 14 residues in the CDR3. The CDR3 nucleotides read TGTGCCAGTAGTATCATGGGCAGGGGGAACATTCAGTACTTC. It specifies CASSIMGRGNIQYF.

The V and J genes are TRBV27 and TRBJ2-7; 7 bases line up with TRBD2. The ends lost 6 bases at V and 4 bases at J; junction bases unmatched: 9. The CDR3 is 14 amino acids. The germline V gene has CDR1 MNHEY and CDR2 SMNVEV (reference sequence). The CDR3 nucleotides read TGTGCCAGCAGGCAGAGACTAGCCACGTACGAGCAGTACTTC. This gives the protein CASRQRLATYEQYF.

The CDR3 is CASSSGTTLREYF. CDR3 DNA sequence: TGTGCCAGCAGCTCCGGGACAACCTTAAGGGAGTACTTC. This sequence joins TRBV5-4 and TRBJ2-7; TRBD1 is a possible D gene (6 bases). CDR1 is SGHNT, CDR2 YYREEE, per germline (reference sequence). The CDR3 runs 13 residues. V lost 3 bases, J lost 11 bases, and 18 bases lay in between.

The chain joins TRBV5-8 to TRBJ1-4; a possible D gene is TRBD1 (5 bases). The germline V gene has CDR1 SGHTS and CDR2 YDEGEE. Trimming pared 7 bases from V and 2 bases from J, leaving 15 bases between. This CDR3 has 15 amino acids. The CDR3 is CASVPGTYTNEKLFF. As DNA, the CDR3 is TGTGCCAGCGTCCCCGGGACTTACACTAATGAAAAACTGTTTTTT.

V and J are TRBV6-5 and TRBJ1-2; TRBD1 matches at 8 bases. The germline V gene has CDR1 MNHEY and CDR2 SVGAGI. This CDR3 spans 14 amino acids. V lost 3 bases to trimming and J lost 8 bases; unmatched junction nucleotides: 8. CDR3 residues: CASSYSQGAGGYTF. The CDR3 nucleotides are TGTGCCAGCAGTTATAGTCAGGGGGCGGGAGGCTACACCTTC.

The chain has TRBV5-4 and TRBJ2-7, with TRBD1 identical over 9 bases. CDR3 length equals 15 residues. With 3 bases clipped from V and 5 bases from J, the junction kept 9 bases outside the gene matches. Germline V gives CDR1 SGHNT, CDR2 YYREEE (reference sequence). The CDR3 is CASSSSGTGLNEQYF. The CDR3 DNA is TGTGCCAGCAGCTCTTCCGGGACAGGGCTAAACGAGCAGTACTTC.